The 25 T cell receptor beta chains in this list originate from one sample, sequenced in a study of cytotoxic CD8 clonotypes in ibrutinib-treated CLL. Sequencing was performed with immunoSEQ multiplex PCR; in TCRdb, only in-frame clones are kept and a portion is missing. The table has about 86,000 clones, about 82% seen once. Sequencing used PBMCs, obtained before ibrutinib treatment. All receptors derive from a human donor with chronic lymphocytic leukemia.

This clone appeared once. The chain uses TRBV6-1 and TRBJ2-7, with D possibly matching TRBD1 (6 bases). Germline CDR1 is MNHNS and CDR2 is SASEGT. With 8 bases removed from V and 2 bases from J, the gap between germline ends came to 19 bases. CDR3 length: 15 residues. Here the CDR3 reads CASSDGPGATYEQYF. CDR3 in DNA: TGTGCCAGCTCCGACGGGCCAGGGGCCACCTACGAGCAGTACTTC.

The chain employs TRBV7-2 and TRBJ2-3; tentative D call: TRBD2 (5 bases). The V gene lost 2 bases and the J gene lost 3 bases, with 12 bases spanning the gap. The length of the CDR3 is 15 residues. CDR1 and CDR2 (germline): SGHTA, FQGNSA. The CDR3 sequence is CASSLRWEPTDTQYF. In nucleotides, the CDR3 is TGTGCCAGCAGCTTACGGTGGGAGCCTACAGATACGCAGTATTTT.

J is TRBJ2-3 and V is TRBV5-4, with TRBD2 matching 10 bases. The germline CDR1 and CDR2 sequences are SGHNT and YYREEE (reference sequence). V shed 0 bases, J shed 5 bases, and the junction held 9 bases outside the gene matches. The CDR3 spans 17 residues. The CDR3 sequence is CASSLVLAGDLGDTQYF. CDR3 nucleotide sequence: TGTGCCAGCAGCTTGGTTCTAGCGGGAGACCTTGGAGATACGCAGTATTTT.

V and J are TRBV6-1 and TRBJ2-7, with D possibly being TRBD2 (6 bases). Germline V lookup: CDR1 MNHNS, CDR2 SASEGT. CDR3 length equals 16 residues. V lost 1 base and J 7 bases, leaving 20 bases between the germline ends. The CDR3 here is CASSEVGWGDPGEQYF. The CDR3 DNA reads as TGTGCCAGCAGTGAAGTAGGTTGGGGGGACCCCGGTGAGCAGTACTTC.

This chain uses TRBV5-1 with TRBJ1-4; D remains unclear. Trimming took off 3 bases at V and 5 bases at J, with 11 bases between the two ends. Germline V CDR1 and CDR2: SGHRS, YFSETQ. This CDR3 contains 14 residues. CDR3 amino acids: CASSWTGSNEKLFF. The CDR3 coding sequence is TGCGCCAGCAGCTGGACCGGATCGAATGAAAAACTGTTTTTT.

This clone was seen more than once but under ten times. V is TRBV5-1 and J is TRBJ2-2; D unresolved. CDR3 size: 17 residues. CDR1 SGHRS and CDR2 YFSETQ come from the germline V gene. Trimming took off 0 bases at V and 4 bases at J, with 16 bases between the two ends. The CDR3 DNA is TGCGCCAGCAGCTTGGAACTCGGCTACTTTGGCACCGGGGAGCTGTTTTTT. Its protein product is CASSLELGYFGTGELFF. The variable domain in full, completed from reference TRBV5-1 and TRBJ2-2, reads KAGVTQTPRYLIKTRGQQVTLSCSPISGHRSVSWYQQTPGQGLQFLFEYFSETQRNKGNFPGRFSGRQFSNSRSEMNVSTLELGDSALYLCASSLELGYFGTGELFFGEGSRLTVL.

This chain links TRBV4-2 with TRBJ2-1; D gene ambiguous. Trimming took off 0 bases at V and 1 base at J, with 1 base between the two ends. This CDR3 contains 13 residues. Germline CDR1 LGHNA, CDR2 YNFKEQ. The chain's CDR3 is CASSQDSYNEQFF. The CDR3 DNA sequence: TGTGCCAGCAGCCAAGATTCCTACAATGAGCAGTTCTTC.

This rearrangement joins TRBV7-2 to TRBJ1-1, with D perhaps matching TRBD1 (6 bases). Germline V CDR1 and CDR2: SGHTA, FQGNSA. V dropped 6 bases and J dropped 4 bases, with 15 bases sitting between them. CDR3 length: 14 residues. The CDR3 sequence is CASRLDREVTEAFF. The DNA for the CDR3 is TGTGCCAGCAGACTGGACAGAGAAGTCACTGAAGCTTTCTTT.

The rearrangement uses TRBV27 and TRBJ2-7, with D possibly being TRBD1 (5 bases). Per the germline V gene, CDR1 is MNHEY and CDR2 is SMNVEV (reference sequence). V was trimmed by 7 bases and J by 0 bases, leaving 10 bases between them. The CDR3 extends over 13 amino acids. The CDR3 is CASKGQLSYEQYF. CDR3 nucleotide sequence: TGTGCCAGCAAGGGGCAGCTCTCCTACGAGCAGTACTTC.

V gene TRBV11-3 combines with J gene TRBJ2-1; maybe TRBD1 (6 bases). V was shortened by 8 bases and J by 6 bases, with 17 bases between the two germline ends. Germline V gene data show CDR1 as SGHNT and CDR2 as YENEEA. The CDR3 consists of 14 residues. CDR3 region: CASLGDNGVNEQFF. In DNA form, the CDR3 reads TGTGCCAGCCTTGGGGACAACGGTGTCAATGAGCAGTTCTTC.

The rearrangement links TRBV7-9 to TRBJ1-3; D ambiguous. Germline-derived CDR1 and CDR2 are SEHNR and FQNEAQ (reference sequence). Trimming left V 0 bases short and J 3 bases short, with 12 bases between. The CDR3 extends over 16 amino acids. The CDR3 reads CASSLARKVHGNTIYF. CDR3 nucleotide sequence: TGTGCCAGCAGCTTAGCTCGGAAGGTTCATGGAAACACCATATATTTT. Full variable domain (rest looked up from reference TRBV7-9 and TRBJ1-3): DTGVSQNPRHKITKRGQNVTFRCDPISEHNRLYWYRQTLGQGPEFLTYFQNEAQLEKSRLLSDRFSAERPKGSFSTLEIQRTEQGDSAMYLCASSLARKVHGNTIYFGEGSWLTVV.

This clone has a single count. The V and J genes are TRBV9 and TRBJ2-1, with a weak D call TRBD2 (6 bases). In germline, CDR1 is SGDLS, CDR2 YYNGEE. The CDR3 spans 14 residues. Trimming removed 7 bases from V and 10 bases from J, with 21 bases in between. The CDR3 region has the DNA TGTGCCAGCTCCGGTCGGGCGGGGCTTAGGGAGCAGTTCTTC. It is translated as CASSGRAGLREQFF.

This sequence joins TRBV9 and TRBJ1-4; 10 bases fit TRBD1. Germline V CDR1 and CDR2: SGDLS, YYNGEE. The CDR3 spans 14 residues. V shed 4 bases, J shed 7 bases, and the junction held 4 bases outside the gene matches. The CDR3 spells CASSPGTGVEKLFF. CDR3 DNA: TGTGCCAGCAGCCCTGGGACAGGGGTTGAAAAACTGTTTTTT. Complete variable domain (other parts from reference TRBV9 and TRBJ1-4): DSGVTQTPKHLITATGQRVTLRCSPRSGDLSVYWYQQSLDQGLQFLIQYYNGEERAKGNILERFSAQQFPDLHSELNLSSLELGDSALYFCASSPGTGVEKLFFGSGTQLSVL.

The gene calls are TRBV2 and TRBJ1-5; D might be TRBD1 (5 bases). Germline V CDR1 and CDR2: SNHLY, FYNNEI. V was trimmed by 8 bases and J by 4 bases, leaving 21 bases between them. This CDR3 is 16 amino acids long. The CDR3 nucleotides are TGTGCCAGCCAAATCCCGGGACTGCTAAAAAATCAGCCCCAGCATTTT. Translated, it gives CASQIPGLLKNQPQHF.

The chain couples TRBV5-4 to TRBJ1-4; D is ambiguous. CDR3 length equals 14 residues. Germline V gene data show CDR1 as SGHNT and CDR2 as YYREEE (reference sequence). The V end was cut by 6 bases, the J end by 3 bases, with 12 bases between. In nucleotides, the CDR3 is TGTGCCAGCACCAGGACGGGATCTAATGAAAAACTGTTTTTT. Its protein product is CASTRTGSNEKLFF.

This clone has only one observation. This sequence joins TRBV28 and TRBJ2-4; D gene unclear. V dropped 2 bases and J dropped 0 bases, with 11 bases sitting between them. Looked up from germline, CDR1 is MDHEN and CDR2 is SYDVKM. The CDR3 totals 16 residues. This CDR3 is CASSLGQNLAKNIQYF. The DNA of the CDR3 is TGTGCCAGCAGTTTAGGGCAGAACTTAGCCAAAAACATTCAGTACTTC.

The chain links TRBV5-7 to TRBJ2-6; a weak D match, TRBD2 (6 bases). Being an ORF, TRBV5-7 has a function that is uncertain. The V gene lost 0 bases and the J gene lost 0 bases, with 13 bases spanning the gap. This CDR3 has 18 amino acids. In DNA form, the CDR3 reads TGTGCCAGCAGCTTGGTGGACGGGGGACCCTCTGGGGCCAACGTCCTGACTTTC. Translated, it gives CASSLVDGGPSGANVLTF.

CDR3 residues: CASSGPTVNTGELFF. The DNA for the CDR3 is TGTGCCAGCAGTGGGCCGACAGTAAACACCGGGGAGCTGTTTTTT. V usage is TRBV11-3 and J usage is TRBJ2-2, with a possible D match to TRBD1 (5 bases). CDR3 size: 15 residues. Germline CDR1 reads SGHNT; CDR2 reads YENEEA. Between the trimmed V and J ends, which lost 6 bases and 2 bases, there was a span of 13 bases.

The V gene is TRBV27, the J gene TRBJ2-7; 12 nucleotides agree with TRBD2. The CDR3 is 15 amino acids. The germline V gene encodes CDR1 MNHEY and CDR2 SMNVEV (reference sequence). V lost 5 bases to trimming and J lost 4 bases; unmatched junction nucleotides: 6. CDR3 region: CASSELAGGSYEQYF. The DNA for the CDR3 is TGTGCCAGCAGTGAACTAGCGGGAGGATCTTACGAGCAGTACTTC.

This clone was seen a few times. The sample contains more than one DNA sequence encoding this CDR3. CDR3 nucleotides: TGTGCCAGCAGCCTTCGGGACCCCGGGGAGCTGTTTTTT. Residues: CASSLRDPGELFF. The chain couples TRBV11-3 to TRBJ2-2; D possibly matches TRBD1 or TRBD2 (5 bases each). The V gene's germline CDR1 is SGHNT and CDR2 YENEEA. The CDR3 runs 13 residues. The V end lost 5 bases, the J end lost 6 bases, and 10 bases lay between the germline ends.

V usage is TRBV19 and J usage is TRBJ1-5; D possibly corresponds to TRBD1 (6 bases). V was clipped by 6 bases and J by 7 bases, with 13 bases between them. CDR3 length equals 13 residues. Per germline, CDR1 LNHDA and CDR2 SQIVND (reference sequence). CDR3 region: CASSGGLRQPQHF. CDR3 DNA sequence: TGTGCCAGTAGCGGGGGGCTGAGGCAGCCCCAGCATTTT.

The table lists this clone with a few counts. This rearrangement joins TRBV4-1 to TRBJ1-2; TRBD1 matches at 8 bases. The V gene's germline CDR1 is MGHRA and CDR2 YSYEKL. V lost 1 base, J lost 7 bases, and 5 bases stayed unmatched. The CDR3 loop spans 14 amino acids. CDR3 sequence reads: CASSQGTGTGGYTF. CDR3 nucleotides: TGCGCCAGCAGCCAAGGGACAGGGACCGGTGGCTACACCTTC.

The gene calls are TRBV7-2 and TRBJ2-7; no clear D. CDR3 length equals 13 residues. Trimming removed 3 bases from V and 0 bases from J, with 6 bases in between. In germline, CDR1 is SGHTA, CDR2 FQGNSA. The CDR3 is CASSFRPSYEQYF. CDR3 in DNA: TGTGCCAGCAGCTTCCGACCCTCCTACGAGCAGTACTTC.

The CDR3 DNA is TGTGCCAGTAGTATTAGTCCGGGGACGAACACTGAAGCTTTCTTT. Its protein product is CASSISPGTNTEAFF. The chain is built from TRBV19 and TRBJ1-1; D perhaps matches TRBD1 (5 bases). Germline CDR1 reads LNHDA; CDR2 reads SQIVND (reference sequence). The length of the CDR3 is 15 residues. V dropped 3 bases and J dropped 1 base, with 12 bases sitting between them.

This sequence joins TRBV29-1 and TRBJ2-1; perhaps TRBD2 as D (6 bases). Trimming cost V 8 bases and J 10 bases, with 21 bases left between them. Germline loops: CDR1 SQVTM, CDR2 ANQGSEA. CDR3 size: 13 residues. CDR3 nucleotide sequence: TGCAGCCTAAAGTTACTGAGCGGGCCCGAGCAGTTCTTC. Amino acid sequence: CSLKLLSGPEQFF.